This T cell receptor beta chain came from a study of blood T cell repertoires in COVID-19. Study summary: Italy, Spain and the United States were the sources of the convalescent and acute COVID-19 samples.

Sequenced by immunoSEQ multiplex PCR; TCRdb stores in-frame clones only, minus some. This sample has about 190,000 clones, with 90% found just once. Trimming at V came to 9 bases and at J to 3 bases, leaving 11 bases not matched to a gene. Germline V CDR1 and CDR2: SNHLY, FYNNEI. The CDR3 is 15 residues long. Input material: peripheral blood. The J gene is TRBJ2-7, the V gene TRBV2, with 10 bases matching TRBD1. This receptor was identified in a middle-aged man with acute or convalescent COVID-19. CDR3 loop: CARALEGQGFYEQYF. CDR3 sequence (DNA): TGTGCCAGAGCTTTGGAGGGACAGGGGTTCTACGAGCAGTACTTC.